This section outlines one TCR beta chain sequence together with its context. Its antigen is still unknown. The data were produced by immunoSEQ multiplex PCR, yet TCRdb's version contains in-frame clones alone and is incomplete. The repertoire has more than 95,000 clones, 92% of them found once; the top ten carry roughly 0.63%. These data are taken from a study of Tregs in tolerant kidney transplant recipients. Whole-study results and caveats: Few patients were studied, so findings need validation in larger groups. The most relevant donor-specific Treg TCRbeta repertoire apparently came from expansion with activated donor B cells. No direct test of biological reproducibility was done here.

CD4+CD25+CD127- Tregs, CD4+CD25- non-Tregs, CD4 and CD8 cells were sorted. The CDR3 has 13 amino acids. Trimming took 1 base from V and 7 from J, leaving 13 bases between them. The V gene's germline CDR1 is SQVTM and CDR2 ANQGSEA. This TCR came from a human donor in good health. The chain is built from TRBV29-1 and TRBJ1-2; no clear D gene. Specimen: CD4+ T cells from blood. The CDR3 is CSVEAMLGSGYTF. The CDR3 nucleotides are TGCAGCGTTGAAGCGATGTTAGGGAGTGGCTACACCTTC.